What follows describes a single T cell receptor (beta chain). Its antigen is as yet unknown. MiXCR was run by TCRdb on the 5' RACE reads, yielding one entry per CDR3 protein. Altogether more than 250,000 distinct CDR3 sequences are present, around 10% being singletons, with the ten largest covering about 10%. The data stem from a study of CD8 T cells in ankylosing spondylitis. From germline, CDR1 is MNHEY and CDR2 SVGEGT. The CDR3 consists of 14 residues. Trimming shortened V by 6 bases and J by 11 bases, and 19 bases separated the two germline ends. Overall study results and limits: In peripheral blood, disease-linked CD8+ clones occurred at relatively low frequencies. Seemingly characteristic of ankylosing spondylitis blood was a TCR beta motif consisting of several highly homologous variants.

The rearrangement joins TRBV6-2 or TRBV6-3 to TRBJ1-4, with TRBD1 as a possible D gene (6 bases). This TCR came from a female donor with ankylosing spondylitis or in good health (not recorded which). Material for sequencing was blood, either unsorted or a sorted T cell fraction (not recorded which). The CDR3 DNA reads TGTGCCAGCAGCCCAGACCCACAGGGTTGGAAACTGTTTTTT. Amino acid sequence: CASSPDPQGWKLFF.